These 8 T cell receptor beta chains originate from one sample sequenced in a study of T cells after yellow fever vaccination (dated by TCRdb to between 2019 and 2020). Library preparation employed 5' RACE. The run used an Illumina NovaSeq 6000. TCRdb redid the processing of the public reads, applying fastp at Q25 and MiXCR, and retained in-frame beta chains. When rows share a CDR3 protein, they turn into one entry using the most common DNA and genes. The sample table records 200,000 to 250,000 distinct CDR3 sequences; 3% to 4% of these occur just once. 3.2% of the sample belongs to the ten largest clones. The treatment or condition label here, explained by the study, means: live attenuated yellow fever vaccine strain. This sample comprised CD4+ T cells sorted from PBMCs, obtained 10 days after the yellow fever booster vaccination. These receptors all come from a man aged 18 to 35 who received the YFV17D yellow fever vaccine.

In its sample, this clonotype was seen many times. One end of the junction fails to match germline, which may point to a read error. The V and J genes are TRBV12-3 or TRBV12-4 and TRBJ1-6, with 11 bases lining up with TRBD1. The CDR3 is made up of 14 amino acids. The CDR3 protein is CASSLGQGGSPLHF. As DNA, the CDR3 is TGCGCCAGCAGCTTGGGACAGGGGGGCTCACCCCTCCACTTT.

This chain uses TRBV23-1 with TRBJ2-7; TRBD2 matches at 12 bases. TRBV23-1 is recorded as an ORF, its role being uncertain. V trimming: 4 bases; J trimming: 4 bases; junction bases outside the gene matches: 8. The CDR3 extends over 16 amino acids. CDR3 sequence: CASSLGRTSGDYEQYF. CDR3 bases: TGCGCCAGCAGTCTCGGACGGACTAGCGGGGATTACGAGCAGTACTTC.

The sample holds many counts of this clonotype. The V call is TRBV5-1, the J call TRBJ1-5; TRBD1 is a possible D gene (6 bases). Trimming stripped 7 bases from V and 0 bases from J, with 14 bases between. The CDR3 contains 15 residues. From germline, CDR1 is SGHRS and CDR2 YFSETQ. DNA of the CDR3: TGCGCCAGCGCCGAGGGGGGAAATAGCAATCAGCCCCAGCATTTT. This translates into CASAEGGNSNQPQHF.

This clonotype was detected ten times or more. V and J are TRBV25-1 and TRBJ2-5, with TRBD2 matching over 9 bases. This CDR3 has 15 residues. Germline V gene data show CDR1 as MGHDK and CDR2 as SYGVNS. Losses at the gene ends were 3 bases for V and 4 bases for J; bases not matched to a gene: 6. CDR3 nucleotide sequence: TGTGCCAGCAGTGATTTTGCGGGGGGGCGAGAGACCCAGTACTTC. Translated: CASSDFAGGRETQYF.

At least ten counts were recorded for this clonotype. CDR3 bases: TGTGCCAGCTCACCATATGTCGGGGGAGGGACCTACAATGAGCAGTTCTTC. This translates into CASSPYVGGGTYNEQFF. The chain couples TRBV18 to TRBJ2-1; the match to TRBD2 covers 7 bases. V was clipped by 2 bases and J by 2 bases; unmatched bases: 9. Germline CDR1 reads KGHSH; CDR2 reads LQKENI. This CDR3 spans 17 amino acids.

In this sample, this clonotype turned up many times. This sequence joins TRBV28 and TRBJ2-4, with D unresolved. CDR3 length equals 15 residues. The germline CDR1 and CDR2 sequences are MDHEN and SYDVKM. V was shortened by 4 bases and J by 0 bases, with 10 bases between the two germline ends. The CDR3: CASSSRTEAKNIQYF. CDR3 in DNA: TGTGCCAGCAGTTCCCGGACGGAAGCCAAAAACATTCAGTACTTC.

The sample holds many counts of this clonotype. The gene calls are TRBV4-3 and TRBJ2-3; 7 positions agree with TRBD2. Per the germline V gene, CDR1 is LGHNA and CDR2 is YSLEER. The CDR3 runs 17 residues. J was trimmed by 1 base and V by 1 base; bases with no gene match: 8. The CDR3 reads CASSQGPLAGGTDTQYF. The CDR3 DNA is TGCGCCAGCAGCCAAGGACCCCTCGCGGGGGGCACAGATACGCAGTATTTT.

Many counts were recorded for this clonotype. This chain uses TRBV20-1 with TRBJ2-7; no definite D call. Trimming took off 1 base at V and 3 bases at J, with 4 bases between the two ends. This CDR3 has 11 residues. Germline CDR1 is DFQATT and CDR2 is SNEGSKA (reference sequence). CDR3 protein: CSARANYEQYF. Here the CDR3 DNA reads TGCAGTGCTAGAGCCAACTACGAGCAGTACTTC.